This entry features one T cell receptor (beta chain) sequence. No antigen is known for it. Germline assignment: CDR1 SGHRS and CDR2 YFSETQ. Trimming took off 8 bases at V and 0 bases at J, with 22 bases between the two ends. The CDR3 contains 17 residues. This sample was taken from a study of Tregs in tolerant kidney transplant recipients. Study-wide findings and caveats: Tregs expanded with activated donor B cells seemed most donor-specific. For some patients, primers changed over time, blocking nucleotide-level comparison. In tolerant patients, donor-specific Tregs outgrew total Tregs, suggesting antigen-driven expansion.

Unstimulated Tregs (CD4+CD25+CD127-) and CD4+CD25- non-Tregs were sorted from PBMCs. Profiled with immunoSEQ multiplex PCR; TCRdb holds only in-frame clones, not every one. The data hold about 110,000 clones, with 90% observed a single time. The starting material was CD4+ T cells from blood, obtained before the transplant. This receptor was identified in a human donor who received a combined kidney and bone marrow transplant. The chain combines TRBV5-1 with TRBJ2-3; D may be TRBD2 (7 bases). CDR3 nucleotide sequence: TGCGCCAGTACGGGGGGCGCCGGCCATCCTAGCACAGATACGCAGTATTTT. Protein: CASTGGAGHPSTDTQYF.